Listed below are T cell receptor beta chains from one sample, sequenced in a study of response to subunit inactivated influenza vaccine. TCRdb reanalysed the RT-PCR reads using MiXCR and keeps one entry per CDR3 protein. The table has roughly 700,000 distinct CDR3 sequences, more than 11% seen once. This specimen consisted of PBMCs from blood, obtained about 14 days before vaccination. These receptor sequences come from a man between 45 and 60 years old who received an inactivated influenza vaccine. Each CDR3 is given with its conserved first and last residue. The order of the fields is D gene, V gene, clone size, J gene, CDR3 DNA, CDR3 protein. A D gene is named only where the DNA matches it firmly. Clone sizes are given selectively: once, few, many, or a class where the clone is expanded.

TRBD2	TRBV4-3	.	TRBJ2-1	TGCGCCAGCAGCCAAGTAGCGGGGCCCTCCTACAATGAGCAGTTCTTC	CASSQVAGPSYNEQFF
.	TRBV30	.	TRBJ2-1	TGTGCCTGGAGTGTACACCTCGCAAACCAGGACAAGGTCTTC	CAWSVHLANQDKVF
TRBD1	TRBV7-9	.	TRBJ1-2	TGTGCCAGCAGCTTACAGTCTTCAACAGGGGTGGGCTACACCTTC	CASSLQSSTGVGYTF
TRBD2	TRBV7-3	few	TRBJ2-7	TGTGCCAGCAGCTTATTTGCGGGAGAGGCCTACGAGCAGTACTTC	CASSLFAGEAYEQYF
.	TRBV11-2	many	TRBJ2-1	TGTGCCAGCAGCTTATTGACTTCAGGGGGGAATGAGCAGTTCTTC	CASSLLTSGGNEQFF
.	TRBV20-1	few	TRBJ2-7	TGCAGTGCTATAGGGAGCTCCTACGAGCAGTACTTC	CSAIGSSYEQYF
.	TRBV7-2	.	TRBJ2-2	TGTGCCAGCAGCTTCTGGGGTAGGGACACCGGGGAGCTGTTTTTT	CASSFWGRDTGELFF
.	TRBV2	.	TRBJ2-5	TGTGCCAGCAGTGAACAGGGCCCGGGGGCAGAGACCCAGTACTTC	CASSEQGPGAETQYF
.	TRBV7-2	many	TRBJ2-7	TGTGCCAGCAGCTTCCGCGGGGACAACTCCTACGAGCAGTACTTC	CASSFRGDNSYEQYF
TRBD2	TRBV7-2	few	TRBJ2-3	TGTGCCAGCAGCTTCCTGACTAGCGGGAGAGGGGATACGCAGTATTTT	CASSFLTSGRGDTQYF
.	TRBV10-3	.	TRBJ1-2	TGTGCCATCAGTGCCACGGCTTATGGCTACACCTTC	CAISATAYGYTF
.	TRBV28	many	TRBJ2-1	TGTGCCAGCAGTGGTTGGGAGAGCGACGATGAGCAGTTCTTC	CASSGWESDDEQFF
TRBD1	TRBV10-3	.	TRBJ2-7	TGTGCCATCAGTCCACAGAAGGGACAGGGGGTAAAGTACGAGCAGTACTTC	CAISPQKGQGVKYEQYF
.	TRBV6-1	.	TRBJ2-7	TGTGCCAGCAGTGAAGAATTACAGGGATGGTACGAGCAGTACTTC	CASSEELQGWYEQYF
TRBD1	TRBV4-1	.	TRBJ2-7	TGCGCCAGCAGCCTGAGTCCGGGACAGGGTTCCGAGCAGTACTTC	CASSLSPGQGSEQYF
.	TRBV3-1	.	TRBJ1-6	TGTGCCAGCAGCCAAGAAAGGTATTTTTCACCCCTCCACTTT	CASSQERYFSPLHF
TRBD1	TRBV5-1	.	TRBJ2-7	TGCGCCAGCAGCCCCCGGACAGGGACCTCCTACGAGCAGTACTTC	CASSPRTGTSYEQYF
.	TRBV9	.	TRBJ2-1	TGTGCCAGCAGCGTAGACGGGGGAATATCCTACAATGAGCAGTTCTTC	CASSVDGGISYNEQFF
.	TRBV27	many	TRBJ2-7	TGTGCCAGCAGTTCCGGGTCGAGCTCCTACGAGCAGTACTTC	CASSSGSSSYEQYF
.	TRBV7-8	.	TRBJ2-7	TGTGCCAGCAGCCCCCGCTATGACTCCTACGAGCAGTACTTC	CASSPRYDSYEQYF
TRBD2	TRBV5-1	.	TRBJ2-3	TGCGCCAGCAGCTTAGCGGGGTTAAACACAGATACGCAGTATTTT	CASSLAGLNTDTQYF
.	TRBV12-1	.	TRBJ2-7	TGTGCCAGCAGCCACACGAAGAGACTAGCGGGACAATACGAGCAGTACTTC	CASSHTKRLAGQYEQYF
TRBD1	TRBV3-1	.	TRBJ1-1	TGTGCCAGCAGCCAAGGGGGCGACAGGGGGATAGAGGCTTTCTTT	CASSQGGDRGIEAFF
.	TRBV12-3/TRBV12-4	many	TRBJ2-5	TGTGCCAGCAGTTTAGGGGCAGCAGAGACCCAGTACTTC	CASSLGAAETQYF
.	TRBV20-1	few	TRBJ2-7	TGCAGTGCTAGAGGCCGTTACGAGCAGTACTTC	CSARGRYEQYF
.	TRBV20-1	.	TRBJ2-3	TGCAGTGCTAGTATCCCTCGGGCTATTAGCACAGATACGCAGTATTTT	CSASIPRAISTDTQYF
.	TRBV5-1	many	TRBJ2-5	TGCGCCAGCAGCCAAACGGGCCAACCAGGCGAGACCCAGTACTTC	CASSQTGQPGETQYF
TRBD2	TRBV28	.	TRBJ2-2	TGTGCCAGCACCATGGGGGGTAGCGGGAGATCCGGGGAGCTGTTTTTT	CASTMGGSGRSGELFF
TRBD2	TRBV7-9	.	TRBJ2-1	TGTGCCGAAGGTCTAGCGGGGGTCTACAATGAGCAGTTCTTC	CAEGLAGVYNEQFF
TRBD2	TRBV27	.	TRBJ2-5	TGTGCCACCAGAATATCCGGGGGGAAAGGGACCCAGTACTTC	CATRISGGKGTQYF
.	TRBV7-3	.	TRBJ2-5	TGTGCCAGCAGCCGTATTGGGGGGGCCTCTGAGACCCAGTACTTC	CASSRIGGASETQYF
.	TRBV7-2	many	TRBJ2-1	TGTGCCAGCAGCTTACTAAGAAATGAGCAGTTCTTC	CASSLLRNEQFF
.	TRBV19	.	TRBJ1-1	TGTGCCAGTAGTATTCAGAAAAACACTGAAGCTTTCTTT	CASSIQKNTEAFF
.	TRBV19	.	TRBJ1-5	TGTGCCAGTAGTATGGGAGTACGTCAGCCCCAGCATTTT	CASSMGVRQPQHF
.	TRBV15	few	TRBJ1-3	TGTGCCACCAGCAGAGATCTACCTTCTGGAAACACCATATATTTT	CATSRDLPSGNTIYF
TRBD2	TRBV4-1	few	TRBJ2-1	TGCGCCAGCAGCCAAGTAACTAGCGGGGTTCCCCACAATGAGCAGTTCTTC	CASSQVTSGVPHNEQFF
.	TRBV4-3	few	TRBJ2-7	TGCGCCAGCAGCCAAGGGCAAAGTAGGGGGGTACGCTCCTACGAGCAGTACTTC	CASSQGQSRGVRSYEQYF
TRBD1	TRBV29-1	few	TRBJ2-7	TGCAGCGTCCGGACAGGGGCCACCTACGAGCAGTACTTC	CSVRTGATYEQYF
.	TRBV20-1	few	TRBJ1-5	TGCAGTGCTAGGTCGACCCCTTGGGGCAATCAGCCCCAGCATTTT	CSARSTPWGNQPQHF
TRBD1	TRBV20-1	few	TRBJ2-7	TGCAGTGCTACCGACCGGGACAGGAGCTCCTACGAGCAGTACTTC	CSATDRDRSSYEQYF
.	TRBV20-1	.	TRBJ2-1	TGCAGTGCCGAATACGAAACAGGGTTACCTGAGCAGTTCTTC	CSAEYETGLPEQFF
TRBD1	TRBV6-1	.	TRBJ1-2	TGTGCCAGCAGCCGGGACAGGGGGGCGGAAGGCTACACCTTC	CASSRDRGAEGYTF
.	TRBV28	many	TRBJ2-7	TGTGCCAGCAGTTCCTTCGGGGAATCCTACGAGCAGTACTTC	CASSSFGESYEQYF
.	TRBV29-1	.	TRBJ2-6	TGCAGCGCCCAGACAGGTCCCGGGGCCAACGTCCTGACTTTC	CSAQTGPGANVLTF
.	TRBV4-3	many	TRBJ1-1	TGCGCCAGCAGCCAGAGGCGGGGAATTGAAGCTTTCTTT	CASSQRRGIEAFF
TRBD1	TRBV5-1	few	TRBJ2-5	TGCGCCAGCAGGGGAGGACAGGGTTACCAAGAGACCCAGTACTTC	CASRGGQGYQETQYF
TRBD2	TRBV7-9	.	TRBJ2-1	TGTGCCAGCAGCTTAGACCTAGCGGGAGGTCGGGAGCAGTTCTTC	CASSLDLAGGREQFF
TRBD2	TRBV28	few	TRBJ2-7	TGTGCCAGCAGTGAGCCGGGACGCGGGGGGTACGAGCAGTACTTC	CASSEPGRGGYEQYF
.	TRBV15	few	TRBJ1-2	TGTGCCACCAGCCCTGTTTTGACAACTCATGGCTACACCTTC	CATSPVLTTHGYTF
.	TRBV4-1	.	TRBJ2-1	TGCGCCAGCAGCCGACGTAGCGTCAGCAATGAGCAGTTCTTC	CASSRRSVSNEQFF
TRBD2	TRBV28	.	TRBJ2-5	TGTGCCAGCAGTGAAACTAGCGGCCGTCAAGAGACCCAGTACTTC	CASSETSGRQETQYF
.	TRBV2	few	TRBJ1-2	TGTGCCAGCAGTCTTACTAATGGCTACACCTTC	CASSLTNGYTF
TRBD1	TRBV5-5	.	TRBJ2-7	TGTGCCAGCAGCCTCTACGGGACAGGCAGCTACTACGAGCAGTACTTC	CASSLYGTGSYYEQYF
.	TRBV18	many	TRBJ2-1	TGTGCCAGCTCACCACCTGGACTAATTGATGAGCAGTTCTTC	CASSPPGLIDEQFF